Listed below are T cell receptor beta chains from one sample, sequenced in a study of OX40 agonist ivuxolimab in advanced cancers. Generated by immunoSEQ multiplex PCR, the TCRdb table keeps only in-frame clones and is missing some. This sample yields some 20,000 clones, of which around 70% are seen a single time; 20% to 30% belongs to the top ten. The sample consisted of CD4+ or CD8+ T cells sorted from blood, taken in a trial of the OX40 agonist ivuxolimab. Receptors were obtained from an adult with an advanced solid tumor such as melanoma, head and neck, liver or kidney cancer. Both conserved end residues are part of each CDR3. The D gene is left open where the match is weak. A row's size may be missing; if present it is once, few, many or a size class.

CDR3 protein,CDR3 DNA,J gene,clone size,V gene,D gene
CASSQDSRGGDEQYF,TGTGCCAGCAGCCAAGATAGCAGGGGAGGCGACGAGCAGTACTTC,TRBJ2-7,NA,TRBV4-2,NA
CASSVGQGDQPQHF,TGTGCCAGCAGCGTAGGGCAGGGAGATCAGCCCCAGCATTTT,TRBJ1-5,NA,TRBV9,NA
CASSPPGRVEAFF,TGTGCCAGCAGTCCTCCGGGACGGGTTGAAGCTTTCTTT,TRBJ1-1,NA,TRBV28,NA
CASSLVAGVSYNEQFF,TGTGCCAGCAGCTTAGTAGCGGGAGTCTCCTACAATGAGCAGTTCTTC,TRBJ2-1,NA,TRBV7-6,TRBD2
CASSLPALAGGTDTQYF,TGTGCCAGCAGCTTACCCGCACTGGCGGGAGGCACAGATACGCAGTATTTT,TRBJ2-3,NA,TRBV7-9,TRBD2
CASSESGQGAEAFF,TGTGCCAGCAGTGAATCTGGACAGGGGGCTGAAGCTTTCTTT,TRBJ1-1,NA,TRBV25-1,TRBD1
CASSYRQWHEQYF,TGTGCCAGCAGCTACCGACAGTGGCACGAGCAGTACTTC,TRBJ2-7,few,TRBV7-6,NA
CASSLSLIKGSGNTIYF,TGTGCCAGCAGTTTATCCTTAATTAAGGGCTCTGGAAACACCATATATTTT,TRBJ1-3,NA,TRBV28,NA
CASSQDWTDYEQYF,TGCGCCAGCAGCCAAGATTGGACCGACTACGAGCAGTACTTC,TRBJ2-7,NA,TRBV4-3,NA
CASSLGGLDSPLHF,TGTGCCAGCAGCTTGGGGGGTTTGGACTCACCCCTCCACTTT,TRBJ1-6,NA,TRBV5-4,NA
CASSGGWYTEAFF,TGTGCCAGCAGTGGAGGGTGGTACACTGAAGCTTTCTTT,TRBJ1-1,NA,TRBV6-6,NA
CASSYSHEQYF,TGTGCCAGCAGTTACTCCCACGAGCAGTACTTC,TRBJ2-7,few,TRBV6-6,NA
CAWSLGAGGSYEQYF,TGTGCCTGGAGTCTTGGAGCGGGAGGGTCCTACGAGCAGTACTTC,TRBJ2-7,NA,TRBV30,TRBD2
CASSHLQGRSGANVLTF,TGCGCCAGCAGTCACCTACAGGGGAGGTCTGGGGCCAACGTCCTGACTTTC,TRBJ2-6,NA,TRBV23-1,NA
CASSLGTSGATYNEQFF,TGTGCCAGCAGCCTCGGGACTAGCGGGGCAACCTACAATGAGCAGTTCTTC,TRBJ2-1,NA,TRBV7-6,TRBD2
CASSGRLAGDGELFF,TGCGCCAGCAGCGGAAGACTAGCGGGGGACGGGGAGCTGTTTTTT,TRBJ2-2,NA,TRBV4-3,TRBD2
CASSQGGDALETQYF,TGCGCCAGCAGCCAAGGGGGGGATGCTCTGGAGACCCAGTACTTC,TRBJ2-5,few,TRBV4-1,NA
CASSQGSYNEQFF,TGTGCCAGCAGTCAAGGCTCCTACAATGAGCAGTTCTTC,TRBJ2-1,NA,TRBV28,NA
CASGPWTSGRYEQYF,TGTGCTAGTGGTCCCTGGACTAGCGGGAGGTACGAGCAGTACTTC,TRBJ2-7,NA,TRBV12-5,TRBD2
CASSPTTRRGTEAFF,TGTGCCAGCAGCCCCACGACCCGAAGGGGCACTGAAGCTTTCTTT,TRBJ1-1,NA,TRBV5-8,NA
CASSPGVAGVQETQYF,TGTGCCAGCAGCCCTGGGGTAGCGGGGGTCCAAGAGACCCAGTACTTC,TRBJ2-5,NA,TRBV7-6,TRBD2
CASSYLGQKKETQYF,TGTGCCAGCAGTTACCTGGGACAGAAAAAAGAGACCCAGTACTTC,TRBJ2-5,NA,TRBV6-6,TRBD1